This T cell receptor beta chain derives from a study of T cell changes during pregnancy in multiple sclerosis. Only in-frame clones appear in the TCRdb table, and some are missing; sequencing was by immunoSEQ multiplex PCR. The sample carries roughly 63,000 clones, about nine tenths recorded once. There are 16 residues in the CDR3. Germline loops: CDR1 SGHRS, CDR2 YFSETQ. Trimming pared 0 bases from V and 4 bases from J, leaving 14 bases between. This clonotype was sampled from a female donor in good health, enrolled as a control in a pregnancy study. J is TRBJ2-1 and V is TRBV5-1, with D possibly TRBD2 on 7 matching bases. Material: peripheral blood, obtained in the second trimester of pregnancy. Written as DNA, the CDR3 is TGCGCCAGCAGCTTGGCCATGGCGGGGGCATACAATGAGCAGTTCTTC. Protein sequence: CASSLAMAGAYNEQFF.